These T cell receptor beta chains were read from a single sample in a study of OX40 agonist ivuxolimab in advanced cancers. Some clones are missing from TCRdb's copy, which holds only in-frame ones; the method was immunoSEQ multiplex PCR. The sample holds about 12,000 clones; about 81% are singletons and the top ten take 11% to 15%. The specimen comprised CD4+ or CD8+ T cells sorted from blood, sampled in a trial of the OX40 agonist ivuxolimab. The source is an adult with an advanced solid tumor such as melanoma, head and neck, liver or kidney cancer. The conserved cysteine and the conserved F or W are not part of the CDR3 here.

j_call: TRBJ2-3
v_call: TRBV5-1
cdr3_length: 13
cdr3_aa: ASSLALADRDTQY

j_call: TRBJ2-7
v_call: TRBV6-5
cdr3_length: 10
cdr3_aa: ATASTGREQY

j_call: TRBJ2-7
v_call: TRBV4-3
cdr3_length: 13
cdr3_aa: ASSHQNTGNYEQY

j_call: TRBJ2-1
v_call: TRBV27
cdr3_length: 12
cdr3_aa: ASRGVPFDNEQF

j_call: TRBJ1-2
v_call: TRBV7-9
cdr3_length: 14
cdr3_aa: ASSLWGGQDPYGYT

j_call: TRBJ2-3
v_call: TRBV7-6
cdr3_length: 13
cdr3_aa: ASSQTGGGTDTQY

j_call: TRBJ1-6
v_call: TRBV27
cdr3_length: 11
cdr3_aa: ASSPMGGSPLH

j_call: TRBJ2-2
v_call: TRBV15
cdr3_length: 9
cdr3_aa: ATSQTGELF

j_call: TRBJ1-4
v_call: TRBV6-6
cdr3_length: 11
cdr3_aa: ASSYSSGGKLF

j_call: TRBJ1-4
v_call: TRBV27
cdr3_length: 11
cdr3_aa: ASSLEGNEKLF

j_call: TRBJ2-5
v_call: TRBV28
cdr3_length: 11
cdr3_aa: ASSLLGQETQY

j_call: TRBJ2-6
v_call: TRBV11-2
cdr3_length: 17
cdr3_aa: ASSLEDLAGGPGANVLT

j_call: TRBJ2-7
v_call: TRBV18
cdr3_length: 11
cdr3_aa: ASSPENSGEQY

j_call: TRBJ2-1
v_call: TRBV9
cdr3_length: 10
cdr3_aa: ASSSLGNEQF

j_call: TRBJ1-2
v_call: TRBV29-1
cdr3_length: 9
cdr3_aa: SVSGSYGYT